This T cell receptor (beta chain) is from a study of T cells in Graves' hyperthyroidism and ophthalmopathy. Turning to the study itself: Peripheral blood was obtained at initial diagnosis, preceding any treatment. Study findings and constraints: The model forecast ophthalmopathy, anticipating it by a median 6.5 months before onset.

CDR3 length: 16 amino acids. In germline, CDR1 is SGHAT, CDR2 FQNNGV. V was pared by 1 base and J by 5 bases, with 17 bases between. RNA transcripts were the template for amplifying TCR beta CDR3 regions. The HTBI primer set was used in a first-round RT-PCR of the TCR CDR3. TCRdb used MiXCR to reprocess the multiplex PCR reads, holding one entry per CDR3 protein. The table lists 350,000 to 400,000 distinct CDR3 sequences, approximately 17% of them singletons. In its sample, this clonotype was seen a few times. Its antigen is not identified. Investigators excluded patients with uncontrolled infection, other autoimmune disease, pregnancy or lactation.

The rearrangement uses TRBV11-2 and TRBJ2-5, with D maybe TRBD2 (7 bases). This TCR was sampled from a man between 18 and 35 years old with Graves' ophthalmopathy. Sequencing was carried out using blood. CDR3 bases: TGTGCCAGCAGCTTAGGGGGGGGGCCCATGGAGGAGACCCAGTACTTC. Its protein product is CASSLGGGPMEETQYF.